Presented here are 10 T cell receptor beta chains from one specimen sequenced in a study of cytomegalovirus exposure and HLA in healthy donors. Researchers ran the PCR with 60 Vbeta and 13 Jbeta primers. Method: immunoSEQ multiplex PCR; TCRdb's copy keeps in-frame clones and lacks some. The sample has around 190,000 clones; about 82% are singletons. The source material was PBMCs. These receptors were collected from a woman between 45 and 60 years old in good health and CMV-seronegative.

This clone was counted a few times. J is TRBJ1-5 and V is TRBV6-1; 7 bases agree with TRBD1. The CDR3 has 16 amino acids. Germline values: CDR1 MNHNS, CDR2 SASEGT. V shed 0 bases, J shed 2 bases, and the junction held 4 bases outside the gene matches. CDR3 in amino acids: CASSEAGGPGNQPQHF. CDR3 in DNA: TGTGCCAGCAGTGAAGCAGGGGGCCCGGGCAATCAGCCCCAGCATTTT.

This chain uses TRBV15 with TRBJ2-3; a possible D gene is TRBD1 (6 bases). Germline V gene data show CDR1 as LNHNV and CDR2 as YYDKDF (reference sequence). V gave up 2 bases and J gave up 3 bases, with 15 bases separating them. The CDR3 is 16 residues long. CDR3 sequence reads: CATSRRGQVRTDTQYF. CDR3 DNA: TGTGCCACCAGCAGAAGGGGACAAGTTAGAACAGATACGCAGTATTTT.

This chain's CDR3 is CASSGGQGRFNQPQHF. The CDR3 nucleotides are TGTGCCAGCAGTGGGGGACAGGGCAGATTCAATCAGCCCCAGCATTTT. The chain links TRBV2 to TRBJ1-5; TRBD1 matches 9 bases. Trimming cost V 4 bases and J 3 bases; bases outside gene matches: 7. The CDR3 runs 16 residues. Germline loops: CDR1 SNHLY, CDR2 FYNNEI.

The chain has TRBV27 and TRBJ2-7; no firm D call. Germline loops: CDR1 MNHEY, CDR2 SMNVEV (reference sequence). V was trimmed by 4 bases and J by 2 bases, leaving 12 bases between them. This CDR3 has 14 residues. CDR3 coding DNA: TGTGCCAGCAGTTCCCATGAGGCTGCCTACGAGCAGTACTTC. This encodes CASSSHEAAYEQYF.

In nucleotides, the CDR3 is TGCAGTACCGGCCTCGTGGGACTAGCGGATTTTTGGGGGGAGCAGTACTTC. Encoded protein: CSTGLVGLADFWGEQYF. This chain joins TRBV29-1 and TRBJ2-7; 11 bases are shared with TRBD2. CDR1 is SQVTM and CDR2 is ANQGSEA in the germline V gene. The CDR3 loop spans 17 amino acids.

CDR3 region: CASSYSGRVQFF. The CDR3 coding sequence is TGTGCCAGCAGTTACTCGGGGCGTGTGCAGTTCTTC. V usage is TRBV6-5 and J usage is TRBJ2-1; tentatively, D is TRBD1 (5 bases). The CDR3 length is 12 residues. CDR1 is MNHEY, CDR2 SVGAGI, per germline. V dropped 0 bases and J dropped 12 bases, with 9 bases sitting between them.

This clone turned up a few times. The genes are TRBV30 and TRBJ1-5; a possible D gene is TRBD1 (6 bases). This CDR3 is built from 13 residues. The ends were cut back, 3 bases at V and 3 bases at J, with 9 bases in the middle. The germline V gene has CDR1 GTSNPN and CDR2 SVGIG (reference sequence). CDR3 DNA sequence: TGTGCCTGGAGCACAGGGTACAATCAGCCCCAGCATTTT. Protein sequence: CAWSTGYNQPQHF.

The chain combines TRBV28 with TRBJ1-1; tentatively, D is TRBD1 (6 bases). The CDR3 runs 17 residues. With 5 bases removed from V and 0 bases from J, the gap between germline ends came to 19 bases. The V gene's germline CDR1 is MDHEN and CDR2 SYDVKM. Here the CDR3 reads CASSATGTGPMNTEAFF. The CDR3, as DNA: TGTGCCAGCAGTGCCACAGGGACGGGGCCGATGAACACTGAAGCTTTCTTT.

The rearrangement links TRBV6-1 to TRBJ2-7; D possibly corresponds to TRBD2 (6 bases). CDR3 length: 15 amino acids. Looked up from germline, CDR1 is MNHNS and CDR2 is SASEGT. Trimming shortened V by 4 bases and J by 2 bases, and 15 bases separated the two germline ends. CDR3 sequence: CASSGPQSGAYEQYF. Here the CDR3 DNA reads TGTGCCAGCAGTGGTCCTCAGTCGGGGGCCTACGAGCAGTACTTC.

This chain joins TRBV7-2 and TRBJ2-7; TRBD2 might be the D (6 bases). This CDR3 is built from 17 residues. Germline lookup yields CDR1 SGHTA and CDR2 FQGNSA. Trimming removed 5 bases at V and 9 bases at J, with 29 bases between. In DNA, the CDR3 is TGTGCCAGCAGCCGCGATGGAACCGGGACTCGCTCCTTGGGGCAGTACTTC. Its protein is CASSRDGTGTRSLGQYF. Based on the CDR3 plus reference TRBV7-2 and TRBJ2-7, the full variable domain is GAGVSQSPSNKVTEKGKDVELRCDPISGHTALYWYRQSLGQGLEFLIYFQGNSAPDKSGLPSDRFSAERTGGSVSTLTIQRTQQEDSAVYLCASSRDGTGTRSLGQYFGPGTRLTVT.